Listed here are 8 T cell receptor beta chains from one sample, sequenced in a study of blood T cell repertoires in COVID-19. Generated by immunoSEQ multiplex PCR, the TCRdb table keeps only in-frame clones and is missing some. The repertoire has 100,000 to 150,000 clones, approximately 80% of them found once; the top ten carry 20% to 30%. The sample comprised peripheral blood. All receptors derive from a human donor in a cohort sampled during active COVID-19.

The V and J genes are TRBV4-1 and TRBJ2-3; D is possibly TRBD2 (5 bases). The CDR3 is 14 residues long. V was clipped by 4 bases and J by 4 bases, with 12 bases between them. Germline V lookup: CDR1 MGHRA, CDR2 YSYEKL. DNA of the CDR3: TGCGCCAGCAGCCTATCAGGAGGTCCAGATACGCAGTATTTT. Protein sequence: CASSLSGGPDTQYF.

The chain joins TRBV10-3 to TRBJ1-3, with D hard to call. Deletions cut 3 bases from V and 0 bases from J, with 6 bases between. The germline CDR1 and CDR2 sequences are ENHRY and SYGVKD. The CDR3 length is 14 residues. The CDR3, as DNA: TGTGCCATCAGTGACACAGCCTCTGGAAACACCATATATTTT. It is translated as CAISDTASGNTIYF.

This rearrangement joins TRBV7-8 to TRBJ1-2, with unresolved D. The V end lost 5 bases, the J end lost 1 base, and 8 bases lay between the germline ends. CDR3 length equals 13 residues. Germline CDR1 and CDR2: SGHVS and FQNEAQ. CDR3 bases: TGTGCCAGCAGCCTCAGGAATAACTATGGCTACACCTTC. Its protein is CASSLRNNYGYTF.

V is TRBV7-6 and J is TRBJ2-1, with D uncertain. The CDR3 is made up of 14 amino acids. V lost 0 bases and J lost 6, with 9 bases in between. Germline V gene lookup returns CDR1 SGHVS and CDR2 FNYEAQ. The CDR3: CASSLAPESNEQFF. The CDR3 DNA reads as TGTGCCAGCAGCTTAGCTCCCGAGAGCAATGAGCAGTTCTTC.

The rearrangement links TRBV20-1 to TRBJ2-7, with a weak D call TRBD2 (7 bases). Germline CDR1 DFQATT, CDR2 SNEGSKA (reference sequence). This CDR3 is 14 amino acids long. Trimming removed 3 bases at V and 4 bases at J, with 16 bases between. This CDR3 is CSASPGGKEYEQYF. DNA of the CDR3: TGCAGTGCTAGTCCGGGGGGCAAGGAGTACGAGCAGTACTTC.

CDR3 nucleotide sequence: TGTGCCAGCAGTGAATCCGGGAGCCAAAAACTGTTTTTT. Amino acid sequence: CASSESGSQKLFF. The chain couples TRBV2 to TRBJ1-4, with D hard to call. Deletions cut 2 bases from V and 9 bases from J, with 10 bases between. Germline CDR1 is SNHLY and CDR2 is FYNNEI. The CDR3 covers 13 residues.

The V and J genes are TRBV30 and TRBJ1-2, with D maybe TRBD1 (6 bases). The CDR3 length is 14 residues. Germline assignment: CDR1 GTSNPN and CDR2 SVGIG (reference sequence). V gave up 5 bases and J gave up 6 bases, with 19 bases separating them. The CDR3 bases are TGTGCCTGGGACACTCGACGGGGGGGCGATGGCTACACCTTC. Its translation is CAWDTRRGGDGYTF.

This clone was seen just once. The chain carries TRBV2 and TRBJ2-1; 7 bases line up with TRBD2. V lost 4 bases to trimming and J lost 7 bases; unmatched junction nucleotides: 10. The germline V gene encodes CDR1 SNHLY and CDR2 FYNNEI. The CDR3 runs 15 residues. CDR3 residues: CASSVGLAVANEQFF. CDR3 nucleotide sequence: TGTGCCAGCAGTGTGGGCCTAGCGGTTGCAAATGAGCAGTTCTTC.